This TCR beta chain was found in a study of T cell responses to AZD1222 COVID-19 vaccine (dated by TCRdb to the early 2020s). Background on the whole study: TCR sequencing covered more than 230 trial participants: approximately 200 given two doses of AZD1222 and 26 given two doses of MenACWY control vaccine. Trial participants were enrolled into age subgroups of 18-55, 56-69 and 70-plus years, which contained about 150, 27 and 61 TCR-sequenced participants, respectively. Study-wide findings and limitations: Conclusions about previously exposed vaccinees were limited because only a handful of AZD1222 recipients were SARS-CoV-2 seropositive at baseline. No day 14 peak-response samples were available, so repertoires were characterized only after the peak T cell response. The 56-69-year group was small, and its depth increase did not reach significance, likely because of low power. The whole spike protein was spanned by vaccine-associated CD4 TCRs, and dominant responses were seen in regions 160-218 and 743-854. After two AZD1222 doses, both the breadth and the depth of spike-specific TCRs were significantly higher than at day 0 and than in MenACWY recipients. Reportedly, close to half of the unique spike-specific TCRs recognized epitopes lying outside the regions that are mutated in the B.1.351 and B.1.1.7 variants. Participants were mostly white British and included more females than males, and it was suggested by the authors that clonal diversity may have been underestimated.

The time point label, as the study defines it: about 28 days (+/-7) after the second vaccine dose. AZD1222 recipients whose second dose came at about 4 weeks and those whose second dose came at about 12 weeks were combined into one group, since spike-specific TCR depth and breadth did not differ between the two schedules. Samples from vaccinated people were obtained from the UK trials COV001 and COV002, which included a single-blind randomized controlled phase 2/3 trial of AZD1222 (ChAdOx1 nCoV-19) in healthy adults. Trial participant PBMC samples were collected at day 0 and day 28 after the second dose for TCRbeta chain sequencing. The CDR3 regions of human TCRbeta chains were analyzed by immunosequencing. On the study's bioinformatics: TCRs in the repertoires were matched against a reference library of SARS-CoV-2-specific TCRs that had been generated with the MIRA antigen-specificity platform. Breadth meant the fraction of unique TCRs that were SARS-CoV-2-associated, whereas depth meant the fraction of total T cells that were SARS-CoV-2-associated. Using the MIRA data, each spike-specific TCR was assigned both to the spike region to which the TCR was reactive and to a CD4 or CD8 class. Log10-transformed breadth and depth values were compared by one-way ANOVA with Sidak's multiple comparisons tests. TCRdb's version of the immuneACCESS table is confined to in-frame rearrangements and falls short of the full clone set. An unresolved V gene accounts for under half of the shortfall where checked; the remainder is of unknown origin. The V and J calls and clone size come from that table; D and trimming were worked out from the DNA. This sample gives around 110,000 clones in total; around 90% of them show up just once. The ten most abundant clones make up roughly 6.2% of the sample.

Germline trimming amounts to 5 bases on V and 6 bases on J, with 9 as the count of junction bases outside the gene matches. The CDR3 goes from the cysteine to the phenylalanine over 16 residues. Of the read, only the CDR3 DNA is kept; its 48 bases are in frame from base 1. CDR1 and CDR2 were assigned from the germline V gene as SGHNT and YENEEA. As regards this clone: Its antigen specificity is not known. Per-nucleotide qualities are absent, and no much larger clonotype sits a single base away.

The TCR comes from an adult who received the AZD1222 COVID-19 vaccine. Recombination connected TRBV11-3 to TRBJ2-3, with 12 junctional bases fitting TRBD2. Sequenced material: peripheral blood, taken 28 days after the second AZD1222 dose. The sequence in DNA is TGTGCCAGCAGCAACAGACTAGCGGGAGATAGGGATACGCAGTATTTT. The resulting protein is CASSNRLAGDRDTQYF.